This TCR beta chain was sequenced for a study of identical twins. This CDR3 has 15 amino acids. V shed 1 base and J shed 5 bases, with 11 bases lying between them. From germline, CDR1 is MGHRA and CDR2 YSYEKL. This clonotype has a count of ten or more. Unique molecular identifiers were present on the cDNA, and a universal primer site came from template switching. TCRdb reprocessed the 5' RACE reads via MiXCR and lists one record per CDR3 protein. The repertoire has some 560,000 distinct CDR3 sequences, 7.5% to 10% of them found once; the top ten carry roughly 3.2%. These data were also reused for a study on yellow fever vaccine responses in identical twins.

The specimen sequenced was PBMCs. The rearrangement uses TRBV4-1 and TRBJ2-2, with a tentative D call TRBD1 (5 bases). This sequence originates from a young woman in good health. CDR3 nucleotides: TGCGCCAGCAGCCAAGTCAGGGTTCGTACCGGGGAGCTGTTTTTT. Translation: CASSQVRVRTGELFF.